This T cell receptor beta chain derives from a study of identical twins. Each CDR3 protein is one row after TCRdb ran MiXCR on the 5' RACE reads. Seen here are more than 200,000 distinct CDR3 sequences, roughly a tenth observed once, and the top ten hold around 5%. V was clipped by 0 bases and J by 4 bases; unmatched bases: 3. This CDR3 comprises 16 residues. Germline V gene lookup returns CDR1 WSHSY and CDR2 SAAADI. Study observations and caveats: Monozygotic twins shared more out-of-frame TCR alpha than recombination models predicted.

In this sample, this clonotype turned up a few times. Its target is not known. This clonotype originated in a woman between 18 and 29 years old in good health. This rearrangement joins TRBV10-2 to TRBJ2-3, with TRBD2 identical over 11 bases. Sequenced sample: memory (CD45RO+) T cells sorted from blood. The CDR3 nucleotides read TGCGCCAGCAGTGAGTCGATAGCGGGGGGGGCAGATACGCAGTATTTT. It is translated as CASSESIAGGADTQYF.